The entry that follows covers one TCR beta chain sequence. This entry belongs to a study of blood T cell repertoires in COVID-19. Study overall: Collection of acute and convalescent COVID-19 samples took place in the United States, Italy and Spain. Sources were T cells, B-cell-depleted T cells, or PBMCs; the material itself was cDNA or gDNA.

Enrolled through a virtual design, the participants were between roughly 18 and 100 years of age and came from fewer than 30 US areas. Two negative PCRs, clearance, or symptom resolution were required of recovered Cohort 3 donors. Germline V gene sequence: CDR1 MNHEY, CDR2 SVGAGI. V lost 6 bases to trimming and J lost 2 bases, with 14 bases between them. The CDR3 is 14 residues long. TCRdb keeps only in-frame clones here, not all; method: immunoSEQ multiplex PCR. The sample contains hundreds of thousands of clones, more than 75% of which appear only once. V is TRBV6-5 and J is TRBJ2-7; D possibly corresponds to TRBD1 (6 bases). The sequenced sample consisted of PBMCs or T cells enriched from blood (not recorded which). The TCR sequence derives from a woman in her twenties or thirties who had recovered from COVID-19. CDR3 sequence reads: CASSPGTTPYEQYF. DNA of the CDR3: TGTGCCAGCAGCCCCGGGACAACCCCCTACGAGCAGTACTTC.